Listed here are 9 T cell receptor beta chains from one sample, sequenced in a study of blood T cell repertoires in COVID-19. Method: immunoSEQ multiplex PCR; TCRdb's copy keeps in-frame clones and lacks some. Of about 190,000 clones detected, 90% appear once; the ten largest clones hold less than 0.7%. What was sequenced was peripheral blood. The receptors derive from a man aged 45 to 65 with acute or convalescent COVID-19.

The chain links TRBV29-1 to TRBJ2-7; D not resolved. The CDR3 extends over 13 amino acids. The ends were cut back, 1 base at V and 2 bases at J, with 9 bases in the middle. Per germline, CDR1 SQVTM and CDR2 ANQGSEA. CDR3 DNA sequence: TGCAGCGTTGAAGGCGGCGGCACCTACGAGCAGTACTTC. Translated: CSVEGGGTYEQYF.

The chain recombines TRBV12-3 or TRBV12-4 with TRBJ1-5; D possibly corresponds to TRBD1 (5 bases). The CDR3 covers 13 residues. The V end was cut by 5 bases, the J end by 2 bases, with 7 bases between. CDR3 sequence reads: CASSGGGNQPQHF. The CDR3 DNA sequence: TGTGCCAGCAGTGGGGGGGGCAATCAGCCCCAGCATTTT.

V usage is TRBV4-1 and J usage is TRBJ2-7; the match to TRBD2 covers 8 bases. Germline assignment: CDR1 MGHRA and CDR2 YSYEKL. V was pared by 0 bases and J by 0 bases, with 7 bases of the junction left unmatched. This CDR3 has 17 residues. The CDR3 DNA reads as TGCGCCAGCAGCCAAGATCATGCGGGAGGCAGCTCCTACGAGCAGTACTTC. Amino acids: CASSQDHAGGSSYEQYF.

This chain links TRBV19 with TRBJ1-5, with D uncertain. This CDR3 region has 14 residues. Trimming took 9 bases from V and 7 from J, leaving 19 bases between them. Germline V gene lookup returns CDR1 LNHDA and CDR2 SQIVND (reference sequence). CDR3 in DNA: TGTGCCAGCGACTTACAGTGGGAGGGACAGCCCCAGCATTTT. Residues: CASDLQWEGQPQHF.

V and J are TRBV6-2 or TRBV6-3 and TRBJ2-5; TRBD1 aligns across 7 bases. V shed 0 bases, J shed 2 bases, and the junction held 3 bases outside the gene matches. Germline values: CDR1 MNHEY, CDR2 SVGEGT. There are 15 residues in the CDR3. CDR3 sequence reads: CASSYSRDRQETQYF. The CDR3 nucleotides read TGTGCCAGCAGTTACTCGAGGGACAGACAAGAGACCCAGTACTTC.

J is TRBJ2-1 and V is TRBV28, with 9 bases aligning to TRBD2. V dropped 5 bases and J dropped 1; count of bases not matched to a gene: 9. The CDR3 is 17 residues long. CDR1 and CDR2 (germline): MDHEN, SYDVKM. CDR3 region: CASSAPSGTASYNEQFF. The CDR3 coding sequence is TGTGCCAGCAGTGCGCCTAGCGGGACTGCTTCCTACAATGAGCAGTTCTTC.

This clone was counted a few times. The chain links TRBV21-1 to TRBJ1-2. TRBV21-1 is noted as a pseudogene. This CDR3 has 15 residues. CDR3 DNA: TGTGCCAGCGATGAGGTCCCAGTCCCGGGGAGTGGCTACACCTTC. It encodes CASDEVPVPGSGYTF.

The CDR3 loop is CASSQDPAGAASGELFF. The CDR3 DNA is TGCGCCAGCAGCCAAGATCCGGCGGGGGCCGCGTCCGGGGAGCTGTTTTTT. The V and J genes are TRBV4-3 and TRBJ2-2, with D perhaps matching TRBD2 (7 bases). CDR1 is LGHNA and CDR2 is YSLEER in the germline V gene. The CDR3 runs 17 residues. V lost 0 bases and J lost 6, with 17 bases in between.

The genes are TRBV11-2 and TRBJ2-7; the D gene is possibly TRBD1 (5 bases). Germline CDR1 and CDR2: SGHAT and FQNNGV. V was pared by 5 bases and J by 0 bases, with 8 bases between. This CDR3 has 13 residues. The CDR3 is CASSLDSSYEQYF. The CDR3 DNA reads TGTGCCAGCAGCCTTGACAGCTCCTACGAGCAGTACTTC. Supplemented by reference TRBV11-2 and TRBJ2-7, the full variable domain reads EAGVAQSPRYKIIEKRQSVAFWCNPISGHATLYWYQQILGQGPKLLIQFQNNGVVDDSQLPKDRFSAERLKGVDSTLKIQPAKLEDSAVYLCASSLDSSYEQYFGPGTRLTVT.